The 5 T cell receptor beta chains presented below share a single source sample, sequenced in a study of blood T cell repertoires in COVID-19. Here immunoSEQ multiplex PCR was the method, and the copy in TCRdb shows in-frame clones only, minus some. This sample carries about 36,000 clones, about three quarters of them seen once, and the ten largest clones take approximately 1.9%. The sample was peripheral blood. The origin of the receptors is a man aged 60 to 69 with active COVID-19.

V usage is TRBV7-3 and J usage is TRBJ1-1, with D uncertain. With 4 bases removed from V and 3 bases from J, the gap between germline ends came to 9 bases. The germline V gene encodes CDR1 SGHTA and CDR2 FQGTGA. This CDR3 has 13 residues. This CDR3 reads CASSYGGYTEAFF. The CDR3 DNA sequence: TGTGCCAGCAGCTATGGAGGGTACACTGAAGCTTTCTTT.

CDR3 residues: CSVEIRDSYNEQFF. The CDR3 region has the DNA TGCAGCGTTGAAATCCGAGACTCCTACAATGAGCAGTTCTTC. The rearrangement links TRBV29-1 to TRBJ2-1; D is unresolved. Trimming shortened V by 2 bases and J by 0 bases, and 8 bases separated the two germline ends. Germline lookup yields CDR1 SQVTM and CDR2 ANQGSEA. This CDR3 is built from 14 residues.

J is TRBJ1-2 and V is TRBV9; D not resolved. Trimming removed 4 bases at V and 8 bases at J, with 18 bases between. Germline CDR1 is SGDLS and CDR2 is YYNGEE. This CDR3 comprises 14 residues. CDR3 protein: CASSNRGPPEGYTF. CDR3 in DNA: TGTGCCAGCAGCAATCGCGGGCCACCGGAGGGCTACACCTTC.

The table lists this clone with a count of one. CDR3 DNA sequence: TGTGCCAGTAGTACCTCGGTTTTTGGGGCCTACACAGATACGCAGTATTTT. Translated, it gives CASSTSVFGAYTDTQYF. This rearrangement joins TRBV19 to TRBJ2-3, with D perhaps TRBD1 (5 bases). V was cut by 4 bases and J by 2 bases, with 19 bases left in between. Germline V CDR1 and CDR2: LNHDA, SQIVND (reference sequence). The CDR3 consists of 17 residues.

The chain joins TRBV5-6 to TRBJ2-1; maybe TRBD1 (7 bases). V lost 4 bases and J 6 bases, leaving 17 bases between the germline ends. CDR1 is SGHDT and CDR2 is YYEEEE in the germline V gene. This CDR3 contains 15 residues. In nucleotides, the CDR3 is TGTGCCAGCAGCGTGCAGGGGGAGGTAGTCAATGAGCAGTTCTTC. Translated, it gives CASSVQGEVVNEQFF.